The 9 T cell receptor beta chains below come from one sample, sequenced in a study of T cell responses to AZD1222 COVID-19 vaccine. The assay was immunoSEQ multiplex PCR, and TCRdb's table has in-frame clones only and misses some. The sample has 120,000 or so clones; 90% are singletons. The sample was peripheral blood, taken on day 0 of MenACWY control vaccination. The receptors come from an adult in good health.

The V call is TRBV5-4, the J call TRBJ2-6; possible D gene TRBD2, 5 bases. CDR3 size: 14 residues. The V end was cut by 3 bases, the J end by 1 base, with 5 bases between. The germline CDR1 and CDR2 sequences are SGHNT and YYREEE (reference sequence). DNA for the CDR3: TGTGCCAGCAGCTGGGAGTCTGGGGCCAACGTCCTGACTTTC. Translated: CASSWESGANVLTF.

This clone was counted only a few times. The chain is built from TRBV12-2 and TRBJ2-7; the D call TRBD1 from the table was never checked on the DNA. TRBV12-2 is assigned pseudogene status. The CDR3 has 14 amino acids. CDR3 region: CASRPRTGTYEQYV. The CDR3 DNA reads TGTGCAAGTCGCCCCCGGACAGGGACCTACGAGCAGTACGTC.

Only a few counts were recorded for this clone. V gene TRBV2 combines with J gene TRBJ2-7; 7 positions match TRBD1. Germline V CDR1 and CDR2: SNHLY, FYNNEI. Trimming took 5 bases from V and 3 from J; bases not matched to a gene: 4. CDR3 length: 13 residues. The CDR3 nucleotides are TGTGCCAGCAGTAAACAGGGGCTCTACGAGCAGTACGTC. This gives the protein CASSKQGLYEQYV.

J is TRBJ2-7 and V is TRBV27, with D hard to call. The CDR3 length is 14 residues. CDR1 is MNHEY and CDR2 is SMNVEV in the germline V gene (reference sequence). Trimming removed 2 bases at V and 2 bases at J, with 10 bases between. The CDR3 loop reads CASSLTQFAYEQYF. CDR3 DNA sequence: TGTGCCAGCAGTTTAACGCAGTTTGCCTACGAGCAGTACTTC.

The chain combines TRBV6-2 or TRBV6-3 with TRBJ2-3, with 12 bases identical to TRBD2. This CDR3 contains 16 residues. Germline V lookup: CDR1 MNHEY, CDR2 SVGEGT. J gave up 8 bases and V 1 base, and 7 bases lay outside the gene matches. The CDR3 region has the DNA TGTGCCAGCAGTTACTTCGCTAGCGGGGGGGTCGGTACGCAGTATTTT. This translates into CASSYFASGGVGTQYF.

In nucleotides, the CDR3 is TGCGCCAGCAGCCAAACCCTCCGGGAGAAAGAGACCCAGTACTTC. Its protein is CASSQTLREKETQYF. The chain is built from TRBV4-1 and TRBJ2-5; a weak D match, TRBD2 (6 bases). The CDR3 runs to 15 residues. The V end was cut by 2 bases, the J end by 3 bases, with 13 bases between. Germline V CDR1 and CDR2: MGHRA, YSYEKL.

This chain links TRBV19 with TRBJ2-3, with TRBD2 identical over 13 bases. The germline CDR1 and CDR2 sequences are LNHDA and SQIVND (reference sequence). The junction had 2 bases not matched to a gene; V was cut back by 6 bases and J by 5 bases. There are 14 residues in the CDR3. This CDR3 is CASRLAGGRDTQYF. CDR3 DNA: TGTGCCAGTAGACTAGCGGGAGGGAGAGATACGCAGTATTTT.

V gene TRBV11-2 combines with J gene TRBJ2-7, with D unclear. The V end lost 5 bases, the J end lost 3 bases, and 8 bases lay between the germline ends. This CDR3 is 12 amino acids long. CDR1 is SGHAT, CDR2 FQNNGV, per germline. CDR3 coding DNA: TGTGCCAGCAGCCCTACGGACTACGAGCAGTACGTC. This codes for CASSPTDYEQYV.

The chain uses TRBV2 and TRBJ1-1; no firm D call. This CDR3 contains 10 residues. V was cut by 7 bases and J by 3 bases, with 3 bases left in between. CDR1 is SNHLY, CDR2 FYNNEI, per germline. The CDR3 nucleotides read TGTGCCAGCAAAGACACTGAAGCTTTCTTT. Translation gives CASKDTEAFF.